The sequence of this T cell receptor beta chain was determined in a study of blood T cells in healthy people across ages. Overall study: About one barcoded beta molecule per two T cells was the capture yield of template switching.

It was with a sample-barcoded 5' primer and a J-beta primer mix that a second PCR of roughly 7 to 12 cycles was run. Carrying 12 random nucleotides, a template-switch adaptor labeled each individual cDNA molecule. TCRdb reprocessed the 5' RACE reads via MiXCR and lists one record per CDR3 protein. The sample yields about 970,000 distinct CDR3 sequences, about 53% seen once. J gave up 4 bases and V 10 bases, and 15 bases lay outside the gene matches. The CDR3 length is 15 residues. Germline V CDR1 and CDR2: MDHEN, SYDVKM. The study's findings and limits: Relative to aged donors, long-lived donors carried more naive CD4+ cells and displayed higher diversity. The unknown donor CMV status may have confounded expanded clonotype changes.

On this clonotype: Antigen unknown.

Sequencing was performed on blood. This rearrangement joins TRBV28 to TRBJ1-2; TRBD1 matches 7 bases. This clonotype was sampled from an older woman in good health. The CDR3 coding sequence is TGTGCCAACAGACAAACGGACAGGAGAACCTATGGCTACACCTTC. This translates into CANRQTDRRTYGYTF.